A single sample is the source of the 9 T cell receptor beta chains below, sequenced in a study of spatial heterogeneity in lung cancer. Whole-study findings and limits: In tumors, expanded intratumoral alpha and beta TCR counts tracked mutation counts.

These receptors are not linked to any known antigen. The time point was: sample taken at primary tumor resection. TCRdb reanalysed the 5' RACE reads using MiXCR and keeps one entry per CDR3 protein. The sample has about 27,000 distinct CDR3 sequences, around 7.5% seen once. The material was lung tumor tissue, obtained at surgery. The source is a male donor with early-stage non-small cell lung cancer.

This clonotype has ten or more counts. The chain's CDR3 is CASRMTGTGGRETQYF. The CDR3, as DNA: TGTGCCAGCAGGATGACCGGGACAGGGGGCCGGGAGACCCAGTACTTC. The rearrangement joins TRBV27 to TRBJ2-5, with TRBD1 identical over 12 bases. V dropped 6 bases and J dropped 5; count of bases not matched to a gene: 10. The CDR3 consists of 16 residues. CDR1 and CDR2 (germline): MNHEY, SMNVEV (reference sequence).

This clonotype occurred many times. The J gene is TRBJ2-3, the V gene TRBV4-3; 9 bases match TRBD1. The CDR3 length is 18 residues. Germline loops: CDR1 LGHNA, CDR2 YSLEER. The junction had 9 bases not matched to a gene; V was cut back by 0 bases and J by 2 bases. In DNA, the CDR3 is TGCGCCAGCAGCCAAGATGGGACAGGGTTGAGCGCCACAGATACGCAGTATTTT. Protein product: CASSQDGTGLSATDTQYF.

The chain links TRBV11-2 to TRBJ2-1; 8 nucleotides line up with TRBD1. V shed 5 bases, J shed 4 bases, and the junction held 7 bases outside the gene matches. The CDR3 is 15 residues long. CDR1 and CDR2 from the germline V gene are SGHAT and FQNNGV. The CDR3 spells CASSPDRGIYNEQFF. The CDR3 coding sequence is TGTGCCAGCAGCCCCGACAGGGGCATTTACAATGAGCAGTTCTTC.

This clonotype has ten or more counts. This chain uses TRBV5-1 with TRBJ1-1; 8 bases fit TRBD1. CDR1 is SGHRS and CDR2 is YFSETQ in the germline V gene. J gave up 6 bases and V 3 bases, and 7 bases lay outside the gene matches. This CDR3 has 14 amino acids. CDR3: CASSYSQGVSEAFF. CDR3 DNA sequence: TGCGCCAGCAGCTATTCACAGGGGGTCTCTGAAGCTTTCTTT.

Many counts were recorded for this clonotype. The rearrangement links TRBV20-1 to TRBJ1-1; D ambiguous. In germline, CDR1 is DFQATT, CDR2 SNEGSKA (reference sequence). This CDR3 is built from 14 residues. Trimming pared 3 bases from V and 3 bases from J, leaving 14 bases between. The CDR3 spells CSARRITRDTEAFF. DNA of the CDR3: TGCAGTGCTAGGCGCATCACTCGGGACACTGAAGCTTTCTTT.

The J gene is TRBJ1-2, the V gene TRBV7-9; unclear D gene. V lost 0 bases to trimming and J lost 1 base, with 6 bases between them. This CDR3 is 14 amino acids long. Germline values: CDR1 SEHNR, CDR2 FQNEAQ (reference sequence). This CDR3 reads CASSLASSNYGYTF. The CDR3 nucleotides are TGTGCCAGCAGCTTAGCGTCGAGTAACTATGGCTACACCTTC.

A few counts support this clonotype. Here the CDR3 reads CASSPNSNYGYTF. CDR3 in DNA: TGCGCCAGCAGCCCGAACTCTAACTATGGCTACACCTTC. The chain has TRBV5-1 and TRBJ1-2; D not certain. CDR1 and CDR2 (germline): SGHRS, YFSETQ. V lost 4 bases and J lost 0, with 7 bases in between. The length of the CDR3 is 13 residues. Using reference TRBV5-1 and TRBJ1-2 for the parts outside the CDR3, the full variable domain is KAGVTQTPRYLIKTRGQQVTLSCSPISGHRSVSWYQQTPGQGLQFLFEYFSETQRNKGNFPGRFSGRQFSNSRSEMNVSTLELGDSALYLCASSPNSNYGYTFGSGTRLTVV.

Sample share makes this clonotype medium-sized. The chain carries TRBV7-2 and TRBJ2-1; perhaps TRBD1 as D (6 bases). The germline gives CDR1 SGHTA, CDR2 FQGNSA. This CDR3 has 16 residues. V gave up 3 bases and J gave up 4 bases, with 16 bases separating them. The CDR3 spells CASSFAGTYSYNEQFF. The CDR3 DNA sequence: TGTGCCAGCAGCTTCGCAGGGACATACTCTTACAATGAGCAGTTCTTC.

Many counts were recorded for this clonotype. The chain is built from TRBV4-1 and TRBJ2-5, with 7 bases aligning to TRBD2. J lost 5 bases, V lost 0 bases, and 9 bases had no gene match. The CDR3 has 16 residues. The germline gives CDR1 MGHRA, CDR2 YSYEKL. This CDR3 is CASSQDWEGGFETQYF. The DNA for the CDR3 is TGCGCCAGCAGCCAAGATTGGGAGGGAGGCTTCGAGACCCAGTACTTC.